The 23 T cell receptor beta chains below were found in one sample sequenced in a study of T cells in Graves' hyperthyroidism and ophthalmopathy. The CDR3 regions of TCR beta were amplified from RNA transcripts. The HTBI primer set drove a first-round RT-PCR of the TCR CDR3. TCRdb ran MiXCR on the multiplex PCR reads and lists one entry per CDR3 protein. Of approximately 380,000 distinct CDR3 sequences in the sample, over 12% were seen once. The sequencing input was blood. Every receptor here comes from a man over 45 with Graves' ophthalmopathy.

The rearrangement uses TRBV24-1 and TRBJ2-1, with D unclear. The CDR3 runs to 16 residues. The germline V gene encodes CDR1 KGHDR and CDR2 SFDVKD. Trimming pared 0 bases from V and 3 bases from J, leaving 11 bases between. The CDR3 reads CATSDLGGGDYNEQFF. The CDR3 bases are TGTGCCACCAGTGATTTGGGCGGCGGAGACTACAATGAGCAGTTCTTC.

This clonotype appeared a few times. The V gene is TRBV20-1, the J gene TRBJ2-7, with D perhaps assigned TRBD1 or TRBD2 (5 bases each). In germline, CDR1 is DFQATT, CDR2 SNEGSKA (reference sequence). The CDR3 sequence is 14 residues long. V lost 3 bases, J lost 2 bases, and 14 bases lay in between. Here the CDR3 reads CSASLGTAAYEQYF. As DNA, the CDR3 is TGCAGTGCTAGTTTAGGGACGGCGGCCTACGAGCAGTACTTC.

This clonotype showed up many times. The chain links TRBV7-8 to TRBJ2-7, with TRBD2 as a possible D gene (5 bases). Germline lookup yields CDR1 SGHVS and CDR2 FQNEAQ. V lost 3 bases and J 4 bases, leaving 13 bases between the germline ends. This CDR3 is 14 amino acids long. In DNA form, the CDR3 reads TGTGCCAGCAGCTTGGGCAGCGGAGAGTACGAGCAGTACTTC. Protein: CASSLGSGEYEQYF.

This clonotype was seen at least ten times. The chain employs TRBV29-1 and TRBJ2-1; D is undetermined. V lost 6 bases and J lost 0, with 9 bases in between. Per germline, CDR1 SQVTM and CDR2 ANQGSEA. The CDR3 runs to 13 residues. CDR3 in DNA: TGCAGCGTAGTCAAGGTCTCCTACAATGAGCAGTTCTTC. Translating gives CSVVKVSYNEQFF.

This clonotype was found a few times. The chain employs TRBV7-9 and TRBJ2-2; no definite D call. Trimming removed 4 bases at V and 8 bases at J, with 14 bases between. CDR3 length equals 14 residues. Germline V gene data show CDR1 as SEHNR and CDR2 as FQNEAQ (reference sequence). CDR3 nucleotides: TGTGCCAGCAGCTCAGGACCGACTTCGGGGGAGCTGTTTTTT. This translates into CASSSGPTSGELFF.

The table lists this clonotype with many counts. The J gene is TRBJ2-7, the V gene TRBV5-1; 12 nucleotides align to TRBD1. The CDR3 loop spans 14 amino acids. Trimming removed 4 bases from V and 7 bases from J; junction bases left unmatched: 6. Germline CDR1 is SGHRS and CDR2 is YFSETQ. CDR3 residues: CASSAGQGAREQYF. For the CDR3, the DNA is TGCGCCAGCAGCGCGGGACAGGGGGCCAGGGAGCAGTACTTC. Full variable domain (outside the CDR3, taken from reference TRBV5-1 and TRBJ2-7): KAGVTQTPRYLIKTRGQQVTLSCSPISGHRSVSWYQQTPGQGLQFLFEYFSETQRNKGNFPGRFSGRQFSNSRSEMNVSTLELGDSALYLCASSAGQGAREQYFGPGTRLTVT.

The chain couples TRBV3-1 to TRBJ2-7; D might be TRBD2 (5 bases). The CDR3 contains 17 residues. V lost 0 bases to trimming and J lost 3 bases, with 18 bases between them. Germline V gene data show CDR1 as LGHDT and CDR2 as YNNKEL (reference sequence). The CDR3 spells CASSQDSVRASRYEQYF. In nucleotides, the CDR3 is TGTGCCAGCAGCCAAGATAGCGTTCGGGCCAGCCGCTACGAGCAGTACTTC.

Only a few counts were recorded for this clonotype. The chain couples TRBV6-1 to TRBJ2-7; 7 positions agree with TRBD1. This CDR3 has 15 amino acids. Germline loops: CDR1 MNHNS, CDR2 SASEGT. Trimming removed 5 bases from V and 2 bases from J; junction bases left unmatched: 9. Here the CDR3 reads CASSTRDSSAYEQYF. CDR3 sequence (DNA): TGTGCCAGCAGTACCCGGGACAGTTCAGCCTACGAGCAGTACTTC.

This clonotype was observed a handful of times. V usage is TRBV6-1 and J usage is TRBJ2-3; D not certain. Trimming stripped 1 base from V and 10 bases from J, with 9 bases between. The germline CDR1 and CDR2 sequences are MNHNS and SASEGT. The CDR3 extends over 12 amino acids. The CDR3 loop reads CASSEGVVPQYF. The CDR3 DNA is TGTGCCAGCAGTGAAGGTGTCGTTCCGCAGTATTTT.

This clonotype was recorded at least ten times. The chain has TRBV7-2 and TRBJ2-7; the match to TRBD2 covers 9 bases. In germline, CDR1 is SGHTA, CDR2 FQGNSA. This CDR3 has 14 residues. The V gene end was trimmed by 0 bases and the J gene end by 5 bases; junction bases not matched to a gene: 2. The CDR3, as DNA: TGTGCCAGCAGCTTAGCGGGACTAGCTGACGAGCAGTACTTC. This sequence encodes CASSLAGLADEQYF.

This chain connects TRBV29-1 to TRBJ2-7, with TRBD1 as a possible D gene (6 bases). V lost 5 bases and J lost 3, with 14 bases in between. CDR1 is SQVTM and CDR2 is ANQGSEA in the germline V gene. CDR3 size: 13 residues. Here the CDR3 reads CSVITGINYEQYF. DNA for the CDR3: TGCAGCGTTATCACAGGGATAAACTACGAGCAGTACTTC.

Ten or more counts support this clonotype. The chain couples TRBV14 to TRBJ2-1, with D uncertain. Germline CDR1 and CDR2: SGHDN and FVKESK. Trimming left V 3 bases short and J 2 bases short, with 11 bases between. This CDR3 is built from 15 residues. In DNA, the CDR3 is TGTGCCAGCAGCCAGCAGCTCGGACCCTACAATGAGCAGTTCTTC. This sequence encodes CASSQQLGPYNEQFF.

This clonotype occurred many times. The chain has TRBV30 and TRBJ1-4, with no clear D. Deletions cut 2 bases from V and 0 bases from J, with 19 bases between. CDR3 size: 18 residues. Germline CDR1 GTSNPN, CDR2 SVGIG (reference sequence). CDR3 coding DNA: TGTGCCTGGAGTCCCACCGACCCGGGGAGAGCAACTAATGAAAAACTGTTTTTT. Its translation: CAWSPTDPGRATNEKLFF.

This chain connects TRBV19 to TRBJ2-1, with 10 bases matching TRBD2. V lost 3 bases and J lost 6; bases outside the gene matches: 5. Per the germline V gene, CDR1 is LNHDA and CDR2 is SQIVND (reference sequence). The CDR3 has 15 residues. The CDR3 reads CASSIELAGFNEQFF. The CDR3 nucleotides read TGTGCCAGTAGTATTGAACTAGCGGGATTCAATGAGCAGTTCTTC.

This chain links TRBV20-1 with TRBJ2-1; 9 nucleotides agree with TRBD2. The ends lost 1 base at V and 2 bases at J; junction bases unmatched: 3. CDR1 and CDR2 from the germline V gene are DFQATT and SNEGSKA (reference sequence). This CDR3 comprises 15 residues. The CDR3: CSARALAGTYNEQFF. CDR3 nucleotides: TGCAGTGCTAGAGCTCTAGCGGGAACCTACAATGAGCAGTTCTTC.

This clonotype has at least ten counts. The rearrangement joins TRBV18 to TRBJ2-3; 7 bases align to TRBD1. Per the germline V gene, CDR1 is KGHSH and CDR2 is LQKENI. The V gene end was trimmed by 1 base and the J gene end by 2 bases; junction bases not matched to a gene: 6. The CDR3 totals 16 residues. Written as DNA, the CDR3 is TGTGCCAGCTCACCACAGGGGGCGCGAGTCACAGATACGCAGTATTTT. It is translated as CASSPQGARVTDTQYF.

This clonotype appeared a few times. The CDR3 sequence is CASKPGHLNTEAFF. For the CDR3, the DNA is TGTGCCAGCAAGCCGGGACACTTGAACACTGAAGCTTTCTTT. The gene calls are TRBV2 and TRBJ1-1, with D possibly matching TRBD1 (6 bases). Germline CDR1 and CDR2: SNHLY and FYNNEI. Between the trimmed V and J ends, which lost 7 bases and 0 bases, there was a span of 12 bases. The CDR3 is 14 residues long. Based on the CDR3 plus reference TRBV2 and TRBJ1-1, the full variable domain is EPEVTQTPSHQVTQMGQEVILRCVPISNHLYFYWYRQILGQKVEFLVSFYNNEISEKSEIFDDQFSVERPDGSNFTLKIRSTKLEDSAMYFCASKPGHLNTEAFFGQGTRLTVV.

CDR3 DNA: TGTGCCTGGAGTGCAGCTTTAGCGGGAGGGCAGTTCTTC. Protein product: CAWSAALAGGQFF. The rearrangement joins TRBV30 to TRBJ2-1, with TRBD2 identical over 10 bases. J lost 12 bases, V lost 1 base, and 6 bases had no gene match. The germline gives CDR1 GTSNPN, CDR2 SVGIG (reference sequence). The CDR3 contains 13 residues. Combining the CDR3 with reference TRBV30 and TRBJ2-1 gives the whole variable domain SQTIHQWPATLVQPVGSPLSLECTVEGTSNPNLYWYRQAAGRGLQLLFYSVGIGQISSEVPQNLSASRPQDRQFILSSKKLLLSDSGFYLCAWSAALAGGQFFGPGTRLTVL.

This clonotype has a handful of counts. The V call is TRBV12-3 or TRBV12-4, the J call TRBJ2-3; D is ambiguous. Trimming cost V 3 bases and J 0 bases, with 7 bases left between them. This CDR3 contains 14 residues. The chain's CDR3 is CASSFVASTDTQYF. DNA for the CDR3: TGTGCCAGCAGTTTTGTGGCTAGCACAGATACGCAGTATTTT.

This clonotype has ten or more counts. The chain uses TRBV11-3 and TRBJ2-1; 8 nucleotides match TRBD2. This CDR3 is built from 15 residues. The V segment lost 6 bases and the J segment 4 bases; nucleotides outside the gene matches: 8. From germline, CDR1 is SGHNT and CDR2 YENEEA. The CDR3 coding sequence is TGTGCCAGCAGTCCGTTAGCGGGAATATACAATGAGCAGTTCTTC. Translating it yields CASSPLAGIYNEQFF.

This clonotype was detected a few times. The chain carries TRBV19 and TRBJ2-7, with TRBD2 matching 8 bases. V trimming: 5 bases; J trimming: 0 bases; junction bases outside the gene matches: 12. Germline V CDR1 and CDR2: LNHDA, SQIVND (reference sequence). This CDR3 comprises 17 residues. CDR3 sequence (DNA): TGTGCCAGTAGTGCCCCTCGAGATAGCGGGGCCTCCTACGAGCAGTACTTC. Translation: CASSAPRDSGASYEQYF.

CDR3 nucleotides: TGTGCCAGTAGTATAACTCCTAGCCTGGGGAATGAGCAGTTCTTC. Its protein product is CASSITPSLGNEQFF. This chain connects TRBV11-2 to TRBJ2-1, with a possible D match to TRBD2 (5 bases). Germline CDR1 is SGHAT and CDR2 is FQNNGV. CDR3 size: 15 residues. V dropped 9 bases and J dropped 7 bases, with 22 bases sitting between them.

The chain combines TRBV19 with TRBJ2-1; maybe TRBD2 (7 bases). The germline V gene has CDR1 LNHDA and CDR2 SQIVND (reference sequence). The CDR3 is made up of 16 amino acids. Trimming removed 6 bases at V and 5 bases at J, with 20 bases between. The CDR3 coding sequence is TGTGCCAGTAGCCCCCTGGGGGGGCCGAGAGACAATGAGCAGTTCTTC. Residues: CASSPLGGPRDNEQFF.